This TCR beta chain came from a study of identical twins. Findings of the study overall: The abundant beta clonotypes from cord blood had fewer insertions, and memory repertoires had none of this.

TCRdb fed the 5' RACE reads into MiXCR, producing one record per CDR3 protein. The table includes some 250,000 distinct CDR3 sequences, roughly an eighth detected once. This clonotype appeared a few times. Its antigen is undetermined. CDR1 is KGHDR, CDR2 SFDVKD, per germline. This CDR3 has 16 residues. The germline V and J ends were trimmed by 5 bases and 8 bases, with 21 bases remaining between them. Separately, the same data were catalogued under a study of yellow fever vaccine responses in identical twins.

Sequenced input: memory (CD45RO+) T cells sorted from blood. This TCR was recovered from a woman between 18 and 29 years old in good health. V and J are TRBV24-1 and TRBJ2-1; perhaps D is TRBD1 or TRBD2 (5 bases each). In DNA form, the CDR3 reads TGTGCCACCAGTGCTCTATACCAGGGAGCTGCCGATGAGCAGTTCTTC. Encoded protein: CATSALYQGAADEQFF.